The rows below give T cell receptor beta chains drawn from one sample of a study of graft-versus-host responses after intestinal transplantation. Their cognate antigens are unknown. Profiling relied on immunoSEQ multiplex PCR, and the TCRdb table lists in-frame clones only, not all of them. The sample comprises about 110,000 clones, 85% to 95% of which are singletons, and more than 0.95% rests with the top ten. The sequenced sample was unstimulated CD8+ T cells sorted from spleen or lymph node cells, obtained before transplant. These TCRs come from a human donor who was the organ donor for an intestinal transplant. Both conserved end residues are trimmed from each CDR3. Fields, in order: V gene, J gene, CDR3 protein.

>TRBV9|TRBJ2-1
ASSETPLWGPLYNEQF
>TRBV5-1|TRBJ1-2
ASRLTSTYGYT
>TRBV10-3|TRBJ2-5
AISRLAGLGEQY
>TRBV4-1|TRBJ1-5
ASSLGGGRNQPQH
>TRBV14|TRBJ2-1
ASSQDPSSYNEQF
>TRBV5-4|TRBJ2-1
ASSRDSYSYNEQF
>TRBV4-3|TRBJ1-3
ASSQANRGDTIY
>TRBV29-1|TRBJ2-7
SVTSGRSSYEQY
>TRBV28|TRBJ1-1
ASSLTSMNTEAF
>TRBV19|TRBJ2-3
ASSMDFTDTQY
>TRBV7-8|TRBJ2-7
ASSWSRDSGSYEQY
>TRBV4-1|TRBJ1-3
ASSQVHGSGNTIY
>TRBV19|TRBJ2-3
ASSAWGTDTQY
>TRBV5-4|TRBJ1-2
ASSLAGGGSGYT
>TRBV7-9|TRBJ1-2
ASSLNGAPYGYT
>TRBV29-1|TRBJ2-2
SVRGANTGELF
>TRBV2|TRBJ1-1
ARSQGYNTEAF
>TRBV7-2|TRBJ1-3
ASSLGPPEASGNTIY
>TRBV7-9|TRBJ2-1
ASSLQYNEQF
>TRBV28|TRBJ2-7
ASSLGSSYEQY
>TRBV29-1|TRBJ2-7
SVELAGAPYEQY
>TRBV9|TRBJ2-7
ASSVRGGYEQY